This entry lists 14 T cell receptor beta chains sequenced from one sample in a study of blood T cells in healthy people across ages (dated by TCRdb to between 2015 and 2016). The library came from 5' RACE. Sequenced using an Illumina HiSeq 2500. A second PCR of about 6 to 11 cycles was performed with a sample-barcoded 5' primer and a J-beta primer mix. TCRdb cleaned the public reads at Q25 with fastp, built clones with MiXCR and kept in-frame beta chains. CDR3 protein duplicates are merged, each entry listing the most common genes and DNA. In this sample the table shows roughly 1.5 million distinct CDR3 sequences, less than 45% of which occur a single time. The ten largest clones add up to about 4% of the sample. The sequencing sample was made of blood. Every receptor here comes from a woman aged 18 to 35 in good health.

The chain carries TRBV2 and TRBJ2-2; TRBD1 is a possible D gene (5 bases). This CDR3 region has 14 residues. V lost 9 bases and J 0 bases, leaving 11 bases between the germline ends. CDR1 and CDR2 (germline): SNHLY, FYNNEI. The CDR3 DNA sequence: TGTGCCAGTACAGGAACTTCGAACACCGGGGAGCTGTTTTTT. This codes for CASTGTSNTGELFF.

The gene calls are TRBV20-1 and TRBJ2-4; D call uncertain. The closer fit of TRBJ2-7 to the DNA end suggests the J call may be wrong. Germline lookup yields CDR1 DFQATT and CDR2 SNEGSKA (reference sequence). The CDR3 runs to 14 residues. The CDR3 sequence is CSAPIQGNNYEQYF. The CDR3 bases are TGCAGTGCCCCAATCCAAGGGAACAACTACGAGCAGTACTTC.

This sequence joins TRBV20-1 and TRBJ2-7; 7 bases map to TRBD2. CDR3 length: 17 amino acids. Losses at the gene ends were 0 bases for V and 0 bases for J; bases not matched to a gene: 11. The germline gives CDR1 DFQATT, CDR2 SNEGSKA (reference sequence). CDR3 bases: TGCAGTGCTAGAGATCTAAGGGCTAGCGGTCGCTCCTACGAGCAGTACTTC. This codes for CSARDLRASGRSYEQYF.

This chain joins TRBV27 and TRBJ2-7; the D call may be TRBD1 or TRBD2 (6 bases each). Germline lookup yields CDR1 MNHEY and CDR2 SMNVEV (reference sequence). CDR3 length equals 14 residues. The V end lost 8 bases, the J end lost 3 bases, and 17 bases lay between the germline ends. CDR3 amino acids: CASGLALGGYEQYF. CDR3 nucleotide sequence: TGTGCCAGCGGCCTAGCGTTAGGGGGCTACGAGCAGTACTTC.

This clonotype was counted ten times or more. The chain combines TRBV7-9 with TRBJ2-3; D is undetermined. With 3 bases removed from V and 4 bases from J, the gap between germline ends came to 2 bases. Germline V gene data show CDR1 as SEHNR and CDR2 as FQNEAQ (reference sequence). This CDR3 is 11 amino acids long. The CDR3, as DNA: TGTGCCAGCAGCTTCCCAGATACGCAGTATTTT. Protein sequence: CASSFPDTQYF.

This chain links TRBV2 with TRBJ1-1; D not resolved. The CDR3 is 19 residues long. Germline V gene data show CDR1 as SNHLY and CDR2 as FYNNEI. Trimming shortened V by 7 bases and J by 1 base, and 28 bases separated the two germline ends. The CDR3 region is CASKPARQAAMTWNTEAFF. CDR3 DNA sequence: TGTGCCAGCAAACCCGCCAGGCAGGCGGCCATGACATGGAACACTGAAGCTTTCTTT. Variable domain in full (rest from reference TRBV2 and TRBJ1-1): EPEVTQTPSHQVTQMGQEVILRCVPISNHLYFYWYRQILGQKVEFLVSFYNNEISEKSEIFDDQFSVERPDGSNFTLKIRSTKLEDSAMYFCASKPARQAAMTWNTEAFFGQGTRLTVV.

The chain carries TRBV12-3 or TRBV12-4 and TRBJ2-1; 10 nucleotides align to TRBD2. The junction had 9 bases not matched to a gene; V was cut back by 4 bases and J by 6 bases. The CDR3 loop spans 16 amino acids. The CDR3 DNA follows: TGTGCCAGCAGTTCCAGGCAGCGGGGGGGTACCAATGAGCAGTTCTTC. Translated, it gives CASSSRQRGGTNEQFF.

This chain joins TRBV5-5 and TRBJ2-7, with 9 bases identical to TRBD1. Trimming cost V 3 bases and J 5 bases; bases outside gene matches: 6. CDR1 and CDR2 (germline): SGHKS, YYEKEE (reference sequence). The CDR3 is made up of 14 amino acids. The CDR3 DNA reads TGTGCCAGCAGCTGGGGACAGGGCAAAAACGAGCAGTACTTC. Translating gives CASSWGQGKNEQYF. The complete variable domain, with remaining parts taken from reference TRBV5-5 and TRBJ2-7, reads DAGVTQSPTHLIKTRGQQVTLRCSPISGHKSVSWYQQVLGQGPQFIFQYYEKEERGRGNFPDRFSARQFPNYSSELNVNALLLGDSALYLCASSWGQGKNEQYFGPGTRLTVT.

About this clonotype itself: This may come from a read error, since a much larger clone is one base off. The genes are TRBV12-3 or TRBV12-4 and TRBJ2-1; D not certain. V lost 6 bases and J lost 13, with 19 bases in between. The CDR3 covers 13 residues. This CDR3 is CASSPLVVETQFF. The CDR3 DNA reads as TGTGCCAGCAGCCCCTTGGTGGTGGAGACCCAGTTCTTC.

This sequence joins TRBV11-2 and TRBJ2-2; D possibly uses TRBD1 or TRBD2 (5 bases each). Trimming pared 1 base from V and 0 bases from J, leaving 18 bases between. The CDR3 totals 19 residues. From germline, CDR1 is SGHAT and CDR2 FQNNGV. CDR3 region: CASSLVGRGQRPNTGELFF. CDR3 sequence (DNA): TGTGCCAGCAGCTTAGTGGGACGTGGTCAACGGCCGAACACCGGGGAGCTGTTTTTT. Together with reference TRBV11-2 and TRBJ2-2, the CDR3 gives the full variable domain: EAGVAQSPRYKIIEKRQSVAFWCNPISGHATLYWYQQILGQGPKLLIQFQNNGVVDDSQLPKDRFSAERLKGVDSTLKIQPAKLEDSAVYLCASSLVGRGQRPNTGELFFGEGSRLTVL.

This chain joins TRBV29-1 and TRBJ2-1; D is unclear. CDR1 is SQVTM and CDR2 is ANQGSEA in the germline V gene. The CDR3 has 13 amino acids. V was shortened by 7 bases and J by 2 bases, with 12 bases between the two germline ends. The CDR3 nucleotides are TGCAGCGGTGGAACCACCGCCTACAATGAGCAGTTCTTC. Translating gives CSGGTTAYNEQFF.

The gene calls are TRBV29-1 and TRBJ2-1; TRBD1 agrees at 11 bases. This CDR3 region has 16 residues. CDR1 is SQVTM and CDR2 is ANQGSEA in the germline V gene. With 1 base clipped from V and 3 bases from J, the junction kept 5 bases outside the gene matches. CDR3 sequence: CSVEASGTGGYNEQFF. The CDR3 DNA reads as TGCAGCGTTGAAGCATCGGGGACAGGGGGCTACAATGAGCAGTTCTTC.

The rearrangement joins TRBV20-1 to TRBJ2-3, with D possibly being TRBD1 (6 bases). This CDR3 has 15 amino acids. CDR1 and CDR2 (germline): DFQATT, SNEGSKA (reference sequence). V was pared by 4 bases and J by 4 bases, with 18 bases between. Here the CDR3 reads CSATGQTWSPDTQYF. CDR3 nucleotide sequence: TGCAGTGCTACCGGACAGACGTGGAGCCCAGATACGCAGTATTTT.

This clonotype was picked up a small number of times. The chain employs TRBV2 and TRBJ2-5, with D perhaps matching TRBD1 (6 bases). This CDR3 is 14 amino acids long. The V end lost 6 bases, the J end lost 4 bases, and 15 bases lay between the germline ends. CDR1 is SNHLY, CDR2 FYNNEI, per germline. Written as DNA, the CDR3 is TGTGCCAGCAGCGAAAAGGGACACCGAGAGACCCAGTACTTC. Translation gives CASSEKGHRETQYF.